This T cell receptor (beta chain) was sequenced in a study of blood T cell repertoires in COVID-19. Study at large: The samples span acute and convalescent COVID-19 from the United States, Italy and Spain. Sample material is recorded as cDNA or gDNA derived from T cells, B-cell-depleted T cells, or PBMCs.

CDR1 SGHRS and CDR2 YFSETQ come from the germline V gene. The CDR3 runs 15 residues. V was shortened by 2 bases and J by 5 bases, with 13 bases between the two germline ends. Original handling: Estimates of nucleated cell counts were drawn from the amplification of reference gene primers. TCRdb's table, derived via immunoSEQ multiplex PCR, lists solely in-frame clones and lacks some. D and trimming come from the DNA, and the V and J calls and clone size come from that table. The table lists about 130,000 clones, 75% to 90% of them singletons. The sample taken for sequencing was peripheral blood. V gene TRBV5-1 combines with J gene TRBJ2-2, with TRBD1 as a possible D gene (7 bases). This receptor was taken from a human donor in a cohort sampled during active COVID-19. The DNA for the CDR3 is TGCGCCAGCAGCTTAACAGGGGCGGGAACCGGGGAGCTGTTTTTT. Translation: CASSLTGAGTGELFF.